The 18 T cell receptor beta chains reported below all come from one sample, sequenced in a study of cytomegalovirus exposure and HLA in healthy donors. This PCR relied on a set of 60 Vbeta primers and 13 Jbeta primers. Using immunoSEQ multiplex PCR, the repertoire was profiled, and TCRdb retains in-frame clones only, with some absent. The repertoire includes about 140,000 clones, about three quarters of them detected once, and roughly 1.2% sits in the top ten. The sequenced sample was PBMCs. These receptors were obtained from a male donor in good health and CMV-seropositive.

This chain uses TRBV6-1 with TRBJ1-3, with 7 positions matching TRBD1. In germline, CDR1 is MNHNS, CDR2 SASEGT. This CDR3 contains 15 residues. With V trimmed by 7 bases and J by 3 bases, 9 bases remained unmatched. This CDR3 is CASTPGGSLGNTIYF. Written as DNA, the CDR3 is TGTGCCAGCACCCCAGGGGGTTCCCTTGGAAACACCATATATTTT.

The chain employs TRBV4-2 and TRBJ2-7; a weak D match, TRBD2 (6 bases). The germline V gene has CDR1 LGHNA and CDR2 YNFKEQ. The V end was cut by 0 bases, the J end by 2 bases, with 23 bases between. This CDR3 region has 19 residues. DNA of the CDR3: TGTGCCAGCAGCCAAGACTCTGTCGCGGGGAACACCCTCCCCTACGAGCAGTACTTC. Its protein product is CASSQDSVAGNTLPYEQYF.

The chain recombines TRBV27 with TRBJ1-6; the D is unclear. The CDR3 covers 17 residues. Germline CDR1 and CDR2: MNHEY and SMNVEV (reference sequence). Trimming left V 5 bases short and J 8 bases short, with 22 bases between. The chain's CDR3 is CASSTNVGDSFHSPLHF. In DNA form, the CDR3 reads TGTGCCAGCAGTACCAACGTCGGGGATTCCTTTCATTCACCCCTCCACTTT.

The CDR3 is CASRWAGTNEQFF. For the CDR3, the DNA is TGCGCCAGCAGATGGGCGGGGACCAATGAGCAGTTCTTC. The chain joins TRBV5-1 to TRBJ2-1, with D possibly TRBD2 on 6 matching bases. Germline lookup yields CDR1 SGHRS and CDR2 YFSETQ. The CDR3 sequence is 13 residues long. Trimming removed 5 bases at V and 6 bases at J, with 12 bases between.

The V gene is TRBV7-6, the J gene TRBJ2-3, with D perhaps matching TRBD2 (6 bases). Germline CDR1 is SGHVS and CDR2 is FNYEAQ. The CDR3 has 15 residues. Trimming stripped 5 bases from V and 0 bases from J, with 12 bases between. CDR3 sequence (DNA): TGTGCCAGCAGCAACCGGGACTCAAGCACAGATACGCAGTATTTT. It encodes CASSNRDSSTDTQYF.

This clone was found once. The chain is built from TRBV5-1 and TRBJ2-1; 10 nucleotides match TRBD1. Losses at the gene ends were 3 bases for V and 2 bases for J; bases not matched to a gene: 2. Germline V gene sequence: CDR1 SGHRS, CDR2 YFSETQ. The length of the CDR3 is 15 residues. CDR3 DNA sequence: TGCGCCAGCAGCTACGGGACAGGGGCCTACAATGAGCAGTTCTTC. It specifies CASSYGTGAYNEQFF.

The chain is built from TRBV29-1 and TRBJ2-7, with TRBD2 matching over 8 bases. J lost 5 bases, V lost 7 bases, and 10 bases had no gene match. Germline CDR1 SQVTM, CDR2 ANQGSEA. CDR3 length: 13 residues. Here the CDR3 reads CSAIQPGGNEQYF. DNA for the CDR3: TGCAGCGCCATTCAACCGGGAGGGAACGAGCAGTACTTC.

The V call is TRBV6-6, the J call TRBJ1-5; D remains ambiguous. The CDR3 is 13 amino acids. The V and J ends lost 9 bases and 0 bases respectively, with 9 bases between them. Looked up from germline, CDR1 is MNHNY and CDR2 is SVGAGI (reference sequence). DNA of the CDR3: TGTGCCAGTGGGCTTTATAGCAATCAGCCCCAGCATTTT. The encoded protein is CASGLYSNQPQHF.

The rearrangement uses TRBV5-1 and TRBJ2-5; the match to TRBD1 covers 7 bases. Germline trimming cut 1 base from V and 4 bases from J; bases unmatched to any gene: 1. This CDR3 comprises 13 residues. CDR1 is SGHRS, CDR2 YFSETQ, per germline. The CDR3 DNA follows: TGCGCCAGCAGCTTGTACAGGGGAGAGACCCAGTACTTC. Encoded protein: CASSLYRGETQYF.

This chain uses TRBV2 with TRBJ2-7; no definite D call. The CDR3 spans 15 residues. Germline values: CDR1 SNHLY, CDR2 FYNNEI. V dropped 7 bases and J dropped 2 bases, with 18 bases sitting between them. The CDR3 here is CASTSPSRPPYEQYF. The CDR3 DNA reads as TGTGCCAGCACGTCCCCATCGAGGCCTCCCTACGAGCAGTACTTC.

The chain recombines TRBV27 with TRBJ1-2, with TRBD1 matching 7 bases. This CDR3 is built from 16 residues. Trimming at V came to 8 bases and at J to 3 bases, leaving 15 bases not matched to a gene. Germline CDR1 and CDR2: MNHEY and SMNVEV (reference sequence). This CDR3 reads CASGKKNRGLDYGYTF. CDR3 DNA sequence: TGTGCCAGCGGAAAGAAAAACAGGGGTTTGGACTATGGCTACACCTTC.

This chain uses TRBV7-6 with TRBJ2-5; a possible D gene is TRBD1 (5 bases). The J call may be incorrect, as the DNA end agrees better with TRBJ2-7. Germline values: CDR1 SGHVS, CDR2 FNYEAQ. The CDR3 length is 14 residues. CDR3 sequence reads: CASSLQSGQYEQYF. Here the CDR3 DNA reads TGTGCCAGCAGCTTACAGTCAGGGCAGTACGAGCAGTACTTC.

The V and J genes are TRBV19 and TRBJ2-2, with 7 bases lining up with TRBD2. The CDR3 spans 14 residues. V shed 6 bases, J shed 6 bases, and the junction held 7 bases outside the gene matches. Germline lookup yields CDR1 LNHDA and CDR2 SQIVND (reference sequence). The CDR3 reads CASRAGEFAGELFF. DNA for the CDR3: TGTGCCAGTAGGGCGGGAGAATTCGCCGGGGAGCTGTTTTTT.

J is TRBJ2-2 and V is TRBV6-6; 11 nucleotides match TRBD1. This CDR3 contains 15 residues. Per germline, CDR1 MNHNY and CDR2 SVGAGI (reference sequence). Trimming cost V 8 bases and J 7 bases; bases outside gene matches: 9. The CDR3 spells CASRGQGAEIGELFF. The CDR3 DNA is TGTGCCAGCCGAGGACAGGGGGCGGAGATCGGGGAGCTGTTTTTT.

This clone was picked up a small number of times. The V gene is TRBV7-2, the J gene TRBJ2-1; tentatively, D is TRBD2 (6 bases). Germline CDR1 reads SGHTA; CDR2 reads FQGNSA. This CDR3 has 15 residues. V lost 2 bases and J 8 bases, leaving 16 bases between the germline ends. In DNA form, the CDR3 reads TGTGCCAGCAGCTTATTTGGCGGGGCTAGACATGAGCAGTTCTTC. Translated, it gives CASSLFGGARHEQFF.

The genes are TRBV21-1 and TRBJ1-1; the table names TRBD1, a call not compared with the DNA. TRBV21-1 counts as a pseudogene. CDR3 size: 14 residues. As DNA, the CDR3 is TGTGCCACCTCCCCGGACAGGAGGAACACTGAAGCTTTCTTT. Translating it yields CATSPDRRNTEAFF.

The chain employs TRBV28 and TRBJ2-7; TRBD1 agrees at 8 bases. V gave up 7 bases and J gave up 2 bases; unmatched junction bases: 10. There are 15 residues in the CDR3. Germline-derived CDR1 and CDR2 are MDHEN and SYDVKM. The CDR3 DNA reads TGTGCCAGCACTCTAGATGGACAGGGAACCTACGAGCAGTACTTC. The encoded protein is CASTLDGQGTYEQYF.

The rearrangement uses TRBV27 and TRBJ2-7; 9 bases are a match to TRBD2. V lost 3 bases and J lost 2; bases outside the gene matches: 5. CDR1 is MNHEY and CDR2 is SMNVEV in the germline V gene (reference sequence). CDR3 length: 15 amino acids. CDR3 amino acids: CASSLVGLATYEQYF. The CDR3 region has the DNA TGTGCCAGCAGTTTGGTAGGACTAGCGACCTACGAGCAGTACTTC.